This record covers a single T cell receptor (beta chain). The V gene's germline CDR1 is SGDLS and CDR2 YYNGEE. V lost 7 bases and J lost 6, with 11 bases in between. The CDR3 length is 12 residues. The repertoire was sequenced with immunoSEQ multiplex PCR; TCRdb's copy has only in-frame clones and lacks some. Counted here are under 11,000 clones, 60% to 80% occurring once; the ten biggest clones make up 22%. These data are taken from a study of T cells in narcolepsy. The chain carries TRBV9 and TRBJ2-1, with D possibly called TRBD1 or TRBD2 (5 bases each). The sequenced sample was CD45RA- memory CD8+ T cells from PBMCs. The clonotype comes from a human donor with narcolepsy. The CDR3 loop reads CASSDGANEQFF. The CDR3 DNA is TGTGCCAGCTCGGACGGGGCCAATGAGCAGTTCTTC. Full variable domain (rest looked up from reference TRBV9 and TRBJ2-1): DSGVTQTPKHLITATGQRVTLRCSPRSGDLSVYWYQQSLDQGLQFLIQYYNGEERAKGNILERFSAQQFPDLHSELNLSSLELGDSALYFCASSDGANEQFFGPGTRLTVL.